The 19 T cell receptor beta chains below were found in one sample sequenced in a study of T-cell memory formation after mild COVID-19. From the 5' RACE reads, TCRdb called clonotypes with MiXCR, one entry per CDR3 protein. The table shows 110,000 or so distinct CDR3 sequences, with 22% occurring only once. Sequenced sample: PBMCs or a T cell subset sorted from them (not recorded which). The receptors derive from a man younger than 30 who had mild COVID-19 (a few samples of this study predate the infection). Cell type and time point are not known.

The V call is TRBV5-8, the J call TRBJ1-1; D is possibly TRBD1 (6 bases). Trimming took off 4 bases at V and 1 base at J, with 14 bases between the two ends. CDR1 and CDR2 (germline): SGHTS, YDEGEE. CDR3 length: 15 amino acids. The CDR3 DNA reads as TGTGCCAGCAGCCCCATTAGGGGGGAGAACACTGAAGCTTTCTTT. It codes for CASSPIRGENTEAFF.

A few counts support this clonotype. This chain joins TRBV7-9 and TRBJ2-1, with D maybe TRBD2 (6 bases). Germline CDR1 and CDR2: SEHNR and FQNEAQ (reference sequence). The V gene lost 5 bases and the J gene lost 5 bases, with 19 bases spanning the gap. The CDR3 has 16 amino acids. CDR3 sequence reads: CASSGSAGTINNEQFF. The CDR3 coding sequence is TGTGCCAGCAGCGGGAGCGCGGGGACGATCAACAATGAGCAGTTCTTC.

This clonotype appeared a few times. The rearrangement uses TRBV6-2 or TRBV6-3 and TRBJ2-7; 9 bases are shared with TRBD1. The CDR3 has 15 amino acids. Germline trimming cut 2 bases from V and 5 bases from J; bases unmatched to any gene: 7. CDR1 is MNHEY, CDR2 SVGEGT, per germline. In DNA, the CDR3 is TGTGCCAGCAGTTACACCGAGACAGGGGGGAACGAGCAGTACGTC. Translation gives CASSYTETGGNEQYV.

The DNA for the CDR3 is TGTGCCAGCAACAAATACAATGAGCAGTTCTTC. This sequence encodes CASNKYNEQFF. V usage is TRBV27 and J usage is TRBJ2-1; no definite D call. This CDR3 region has 11 residues. Germline loops: CDR1 MNHEY, CDR2 SMNVEV (reference sequence). V was shortened by 7 bases and J by 4 bases, with 5 bases between the two germline ends.

This clonotype was seen a few times. This chain joins TRBV20-1 and TRBJ2-7, with D maybe TRBD1 (6 bases). Trimming removed 5 bases at V and 4 bases at J, with 15 bases between. Germline V gene lookup returns CDR1 DFQATT and CDR2 SNEGSKA (reference sequence). The CDR3 consists of 13 residues. CDR3 residues: CSAGRDIPYEQYF. The CDR3, as DNA: TGCAGTGCTGGCCGGGACATTCCATACGAGCAGTACTTC.

V usage is TRBV6-1 and J usage is TRBJ1-1; tentatively, D is TRBD1 (6 bases). The CDR3 length is 15 residues. The V end was cut by 2 bases, the J end by 5 bases, with 15 bases between. Germline-derived CDR1 and CDR2 are MNHNS and SASEGT. The CDR3 coding sequence is TGTGCCAGCAGTGAATCTGCAGGGGCTTGGACTGAAGCTTTCTTT. This translates into CASSESAGAWTEAFF.

The chain recombines TRBV6-2 or TRBV6-3 with TRBJ2-7, with D possibly matching TRBD2 (6 bases). The CDR3 has 15 residues. V dropped 7 bases and J dropped 6 bases, with 22 bases sitting between them. Germline V CDR1 and CDR2: MNHEY, SVGEGT. CDR3 residues: CASTAPGGKFGEQYF. CDR3 nucleotide sequence: TGTGCCAGCACCGCGCCCGGGGGTAAATTTGGCGAGCAGTACTTC.

This chain joins TRBV4-1 and TRBJ2-5; 8 nucleotides match TRBD1. There are 14 residues in the CDR3. J lost 2 bases, V lost 1 base, and 0 bases had no gene match. Germline lookup yields CDR1 MGHRA and CDR2 YSYEKL. The CDR3 loop is CASSQGDRQETQYF. The CDR3, as DNA: TGCGCCAGCAGCCAAGGGGACAGGCAAGAGACCCAGTACTTC.

This clonotype was counted between two and nine times. The V call is TRBV3-1, the J call TRBJ1-1; unclear D gene. This CDR3 is 17 amino acids long. Per the germline V gene, CDR1 is LGHDT and CDR2 is YNNKEL (reference sequence). V lost 1 base and J 0 bases, leaving 15 bases between the germline ends. The CDR3: CASSQGGFSSMNTEAFF. The CDR3 DNA reads TGTGCCAGCAGCCAAGGAGGGTTCAGTTCCATGAACACTGAAGCTTTCTTT.

Details on this clonotype: A read error may produce the germline difference seen at one junction end. The rearrangement links TRBV11-3 to TRBJ2-1; D is uncertain. This CDR3 spans 16 amino acids. CDR1 is SGHNT and CDR2 is YENEEA in the germline V gene. CDR3 nucleotides: TGTGCCAGCAGCCCCCGTGCTGGGGTAGATCACAAGGAGCAGTTCTTC. Its protein is CASSPRAGVDHKEQFF.

The rearrangement joins TRBV4-1 to TRBJ1-5, with TRBD1 as a possible D gene (5 bases). Germline assignment: CDR1 MGHRA and CDR2 YSYEKL. Trimming cost V 5 bases and J 1 base, with 9 bases left between them. This CDR3 spans 14 amino acids. The CDR3 nucleotides read TGCGCCAGCAGCTTCCGGGACAGCAATCAGCCCCAGCATTTT. This codes for CASSFRDSNQPQHF.

The DNA for the CDR3 is TGTGCCACCAGGGGTGAAGGGAACAGCGGTGAGCAGTTCTTC. Protein product: CATRGEGNSGEQFF. The rearrangement uses TRBV24-1 and TRBJ2-1; TRBD2 might be the D (5 bases). Germline assignment: CDR1 KGHDR and CDR2 SFDVKD. The CDR3 is 14 residues long. Trimming pared 7 bases from V and 9 bases from J, leaving 18 bases between.

This clonotype turned up a few times. The chain links TRBV5-1 to TRBJ2-7; D call uncertain. In germline, CDR1 is SGHRS, CDR2 YFSETQ. The CDR3 covers 13 residues. Trimming cost V 1 base and J 5 bases, with 10 bases left between them. This chain's CDR3 is CASSLLPLDEQYF. The CDR3 DNA is TGCGCCAGCAGCTTGCTCCCCTTAGACGAGCAGTACTTC.

In DNA, the CDR3 is TGTGCCAGCAGTTTAGTACTAGCCAATGAGCAGTTCTTC. Protein: CASSLVLANEQFF. This sequence joins TRBV27 and TRBJ2-1; D perhaps matches TRBD2 (6 bases). Trimming removed 2 bases at V and 6 bases at J, with 8 bases between. This CDR3 has 13 amino acids. Per germline, CDR1 MNHEY and CDR2 SMNVEV (reference sequence).

This clonotype was found once. The chain recombines TRBV6-1 with TRBJ2-7, with D possibly TRBD2 on 5 matching bases. The CDR3 covers 15 residues. The V end lost 2 bases, the J end lost 6 bases, and 17 bases lay between the germline ends. CDR1 MNHNS and CDR2 SASEGT come from the germline V gene. Written as DNA, the CDR3 is TGTGCCAGCAGTGAACCGCGAGAGGGCGGGTTCGAGCAGTACGTC. Residues: CASSEPREGGFEQYV.

The V gene is TRBV6-6, the J gene TRBJ2-7, with 7 bases fitting TRBD1. This CDR3 is 12 amino acids long. Germline CDR1 reads MNHNY; CDR2 reads SVGAGI (reference sequence). The trim removed 5 bases at V and 6 bases at J, leaving 4 bases unmatched. The CDR3 coding sequence is TGTGCCAGCAGTCACAGGGGAAGCGAGCAGTACGTC. Translation: CASSHRGSEQYV.

The table lists this clonotype with a few counts. The chain links TRBV4-1 to TRBJ1-5, with D perhaps matching TRBD1 (5 bases). This CDR3 contains 15 residues. Germline values: CDR1 MGHRA, CDR2 YSYEKL. V lost 1 base to trimming and J lost 5 bases, with 12 bases between them. The CDR3 DNA follows: TGCGCCAGCAGCCAAGCGGCCAGCAGGGATCAGCCCCAGCATTTT. As protein: CASSQAASRDQPQHF.

This clonotype was counted ten times or more. The gene calls are TRBV6-5 and TRBJ2-1, with 10 bases aligning to TRBD2. From germline, CDR1 is MNHEY and CDR2 SVGAGI. The CDR3 sequence is 16 residues long. Losses at the gene ends were 5 bases for V and 7 bases for J; bases not matched to a gene: 11. The CDR3 loop is CASSSGGGMFVNEQFF. The CDR3 region has the DNA TGTGCCAGCAGTAGCGGGGGGGGTATGTTTGTAAATGAGCAGTTCTTC.

J is TRBJ1-5 and V is TRBV9; D might be TRBD1 (5 bases). CDR3 length: 17 amino acids. The V gene lost 0 bases and the J gene lost 2 bases, with 15 bases spanning the gap. Germline-derived CDR1 and CDR2 are SGDLS and YYNGEE. The CDR3 region is CASSVEGEWTGNQPQHF. In DNA, the CDR3 is TGTGCCAGCAGCGTAGAAGGGGAGTGGACGGGCAATCAGCCCCAGCATTTT.